Each of the 32 T cell receptor beta chains below was sequenced from the same sample in a study of early T cells in non-severe SARS-CoV-2 infection. MiXCR, applied by TCRdb to the 5' RACE reads, yields one record per CDR3 protein. The sample contains about 76,000 distinct CDR3 sequences, around 15% of which appear only once. The specimen was whole blood. The receptors were sampled from an adult who was a healthcare worker with PCR-confirmed SARS-CoV-2 infection or an uninfected control (not recorded which).

CDR3 in DNA: TGCAGCGTTCGAGGGGGCCTAAATCAGCCCCAGCATTTT. Translation gives CSVRGGLNQPQHF. The rearrangement links TRBV29-1 to TRBJ1-5; TRBD1 matches 7 bases. The J segment lost 4 bases and the V segment lost 5 bases, leaving 5 bases of the junction unmatched. Per the germline V gene, CDR1 is SQVTM and CDR2 is ANQGSEA. The CDR3 consists of 13 residues.

This rearrangement joins TRBV12-3 or TRBV12-4 to TRBJ2-4; D tentatively fits TRBD1 or TRBD2 (7 bases each). V was clipped by 5 bases and J by 8 bases, with 16 bases between them. This CDR3 is built from 14 residues. CDR3 in amino acids: CASSQNRGGDIQYF. CDR3 nucleotide sequence: TGTGCCAGCAGTCAGAACAGGGGAGGGGACATTCAGTACTTC.

This clonotype was seen repeatedly, ten times or more. V gene TRBV4-2 combines with J gene TRBJ1-6; TRBD1 might be the D (5 bases). Trimming pared 0 bases from V and 6 bases from J, leaving 12 bases between. Per germline, CDR1 LGHNA and CDR2 YNFKEQ. CDR3 length equals 16 residues. CDR3 amino acids: CASSQEVGGRNSPLHF. DNA for the CDR3: TGTGCCAGCAGCCAAGAAGTTGGGGGTCGTAATTCACCCCTCCACTTT.

The chain employs TRBV29-1 and TRBJ2-3; 9 bases align to TRBD2. The CDR3 has 11 amino acids. CDR1 SQVTM and CDR2 ANQGSEA come from the germline V gene. J lost 10 bases, V lost 7 bases, and 6 bases had no gene match. The CDR3 nucleotides read TGCAGCGAGCGTAGCGGGAGAGCGCAGTATTTT. This translates into CSERSGRAQYF.

The V and J genes are TRBV7-3 and TRBJ2-7; D remains unclear. V dropped 5 bases and J dropped 2 bases, with 16 bases sitting between them. The germline CDR1 and CDR2 sequences are SGHTA and FQGTGA. CDR3 length equals 15 residues. CDR3 in amino acids: CASSPTHDNTYEQYF. CDR3 nucleotide sequence: TGTGCCAGCAGCCCCACCCACGACAACACCTACGAGCAGTACTTC.

The rearrangement uses TRBV28 and TRBJ1-1; D call uncertain. The V gene's germline CDR1 is MDHEN and CDR2 SYDVKM. The CDR3 covers 14 residues. Trimming removed 3 bases from V and 0 bases from J, with 8 bases in between. This CDR3 is CASSLRPMNTEAFF. The CDR3 region has the DNA TGTGCCAGCAGTTTGAGACCGATGAACACTGAAGCTTTCTTT.

The CDR3 DNA reads as TGTGCCAGCAGCACGCCAGACAGACCGAACACTGAAGCTTTCTTT. It specifies CASSTPDRPNTEAFF. The genes are TRBV11-2 and TRBJ1-1, with D possibly TRBD1 on 5 matching bases. CDR1 and CDR2 (germline): SGHAT, FQNNGV. This CDR3 is 15 amino acids long. With 5 bases removed from V and 1 base from J, the gap between germline ends came to 14 bases.

This clonotype was observed many times. The chain couples TRBV7-2 to TRBJ2-2; no clear D gene. V lost 3 bases and J 7 bases, leaving 3 bases between the germline ends. CDR3 length: 11 amino acids. Germline loops: CDR1 SGHTA, CDR2 FQGNSA. CDR3 sequence (DNA): TGTGCCAGCAGCTTTAACGGGGAGCTGTTTTTT. This gives the protein CASSFNGELFF.

This clonotype was seen at least ten times. This chain connects TRBV15 to TRBJ2-3, with a possible D match to TRBD2 (6 bases). This CDR3 has 14 residues. V lost 3 bases to trimming and J lost 4 bases, with 11 bases between them. CDR1 and CDR2 from the germline V gene are LNHNV and YYDKDF (reference sequence). This chain's CDR3 is CATSRAVAADTQYF. CDR3 DNA sequence: TGTGCCACCAGCAGGGCCGTAGCGGCAGATACGCAGTATTTT.

This clonotype has at least ten counts. For the CDR3, the DNA is TGCAGCGTTGACGGAGAGGGAGTAGAGACCCAGTACTTC. Protein sequence: CSVDGEGVETQYF. The chain links TRBV29-1 to TRBJ2-5; D is perhaps TRBD2 (5 bases). CDR1 is SQVTM and CDR2 is ANQGSEA in the germline V gene. V lost 3 bases and J lost 4, with 12 bases in between. The CDR3 contains 13 residues.

This sequence joins TRBV2 and TRBJ2-1, with 8 bases identical to TRBD1. After removal of 5 bases from V and 9 bases from J, the junction contained 6 bases not matched to a gene. Looked up from germline, CDR1 is SNHLY and CDR2 is FYNNEI. The CDR3 runs 13 residues. The CDR3 DNA reads TGTGCCAGCAGTTGGGACAGGTTAGCTGAGCAGTTCTTC. Residues: CASSWDRLAEQFF.

This clonotype occurred a few times. This sequence joins TRBV9 and TRBJ1-3; D is undetermined. V was cut by 0 bases and J by 6 bases, with 13 bases left in between. This CDR3 comprises 15 residues. Germline V gene data show CDR1 as SGDLS and CDR2 as YYNGEE. In nucleotides, the CDR3 is TGTGCCAGCAGCGTAGATCACGCCCTCCAAAACACCATATATTTT. Amino acid sequence: CASSVDHALQNTIYF.

The chain uses TRBV20-1 and TRBJ1-2, with a tentative D call TRBD1 (6 bases). Per germline, CDR1 DFQATT and CDR2 SNEGSKA (reference sequence). The CDR3 is 16 amino acids. V lost 0 bases, J lost 8 bases, and 22 bases lay in between. The CDR3 DNA reads TGCAGTGCTAGAGATCACCGGGGGGCGCTGATTGTCGGCTACACCTTC. Its translation: CSARDHRGALIVGYTF.

The chain links TRBV20-1 to TRBJ1-2; no firm D call. The CDR3 spans 11 residues. The germline CDR1 and CDR2 sequences are DFQATT and SNEGSKA (reference sequence). Trimming pared 0 bases from V and 8 bases from J, leaving 7 bases between. CDR3 region: CSARDGGGYTF. CDR3 nucleotides: TGCAGTGCTAGAGACGGAGGGGGCTACACCTTC.

This clonotype was detected many times. J is TRBJ1-1 and V is TRBV7-9; D is possibly TRBD1 (6 bases). This CDR3 region has 14 residues. Per the germline V gene, CDR1 is SEHNR and CDR2 is FQNEAQ (reference sequence). V gave up 5 bases and J gave up 3 bases, with 13 bases separating them. In DNA, the CDR3 is TGTGCCAGCAGCCATACAGGGAGGGACACTGAAGCTTTCTTT. Translating gives CASSHTGRDTEAFF.

This clonotype was seen only a few times. The chain employs TRBV4-3 and TRBJ2-3; TRBD2 matches at 8 bases. Germline CDR1 LGHNA, CDR2 YSLEER. The V and J ends lost 1 base and 2 bases, in that order; junction bases with no gene match: 5. The CDR3 is made up of 16 amino acids. Written as DNA, the CDR3 is TGCGCCAGCAGCCAAGCGGGTAGCGGGATCACAGATACGCAGTATTTT. Translation gives CASSQAGSGITDTQYF.

This clonotype was counted a few times. The CDR3 sequence: CASSSGHLYEQYF. CDR3 DNA sequence: TGTGCCAGCAGCTCCGGACACCTCTACGAGCAGTACTTC. The chain uses TRBV11-2 and TRBJ2-7, with D possibly being TRBD1 (5 bases). The germline V gene encodes CDR1 SGHAT and CDR2 FQNNGV. The CDR3 spans 13 residues. V dropped 4 bases and J dropped 3 bases, with 10 bases sitting between them.

This clonotype was seen a handful of times. The chain uses TRBV11-1 and TRBJ2-3; no clear D gene. The germline CDR1 and CDR2 sequences are SGHAT and FQDESV (reference sequence). This CDR3 is 13 amino acids long. V was clipped by 7 bases and J by 0 bases, with 8 bases between them. In DNA, the CDR3 is TGTGCCAGCACGGGCAGCAGCACAGATACGCAGTATTTT. Translating it yields CASTGSSTDTQYF. Drawing the rest from reference TRBV11-1 and TRBJ2-3, the complete variable domain is EAEVAQSPRYKITEKSQAVAFWCDPISGHATLYWYRQILGQGPELLVQFQDESVVDDSQLPKDRFSAERLKGVDSTLKIQPAELGDSAMYLCASTGSSTDTQYFGPGTRLTVL.

This clonotype came up a few times. This chain connects TRBV14 to TRBJ2-3; 7 nucleotides align to TRBD2. This CDR3 has 14 residues. The V gene end was trimmed by 3 bases and the J gene end by 5 bases; junction bases not matched to a gene: 5. Germline V gene sequence: CDR1 SGHDN, CDR2 FVKESK. The CDR3 spells CASSHGGSIDTQYF. Here the CDR3 DNA reads TGTGCCAGCAGCCACGGCGGGAGTATAGATACGCAGTATTTT.

The gene calls are TRBV9 and TRBJ2-7; 11 positions match TRBD1. The CDR3 spans 15 residues. Germline-derived CDR1 and CDR2 are SGDLS and YYNGEE. The junction had 7 bases not matched to a gene; V was cut back by 4 bases and J by 4 bases. The chain's CDR3 is CASSPRGQGAYEQYF. CDR3 in DNA: TGTGCCAGCAGCCCACGCGGACAGGGGGCTTACGAGCAGTACTTC.

CDR3 nucleotide sequence: TGTGCCAGCAGCTCCCGGAGTCATGAGCAGTTCTTC. This encodes CASSSRSHEQFF. This chain links TRBV5-4 with TRBJ2-1; no clear D gene. Trimming left V 3 bases short and J 8 bases short, with 9 bases between. The CDR3 is 12 amino acids. Germline CDR1 SGHNT, CDR2 YYREEE (reference sequence). The complete variable domain, with remaining parts taken from reference TRBV5-4 and TRBJ2-1, reads ETGVTQSPTHLIKTRGQQVTLRCSSQSGHNTVSWYQQALGQGPQFIFQYYREEENGRGNFPPRFSGLQFPNYSSELNVNALELDDSALYLCASSSRSHEQFFGPGTRLTVL.

Only a few counts were recorded for this clonotype. CDR3 nucleotide sequence: TGTGCCAGCAGAGGAGGGGGACAGGGGGCGAGGGAGCAGTACTTC. Translated: CASRGGGQGAREQYF. The V call is TRBV28, the J call TRBJ2-7, with 12 positions matching TRBD1. Germline CDR1 and CDR2: MDHEN and SYDVKM. After removal of 6 bases from V and 7 bases from J, the junction contained 10 bases not matched to a gene. The length of the CDR3 is 15 residues. Variable domain in full (rest from reference TRBV28 and TRBJ2-7): DVKVTQSSRYLVKRTGEKVFLECVQDMDHENMFWYRQDPGLGLRLIYFSYDVKMKEKGDIPEGYSVSREKKERFSLILESASTNQTSMYLCASRGGGQGAREQYFGPGTRLTVT.

The J gene is TRBJ1-1, the V gene TRBV4-1, with 7 bases fitting TRBD1. The CDR3 length is 15 residues. Germline CDR1 reads MGHRA; CDR2 reads YSYEKL. Unmatched junction bases numbered 4, after V lost 3 bases and J lost 0 bases. CDR3 in amino acids: CASSQGTALNTEAFF. The CDR3 DNA follows: TGCGCCAGCAGCCAGGGGACAGCGTTGAACACTGAAGCTTTCTTT.

This clonotype came up many times. The chain uses TRBV3-1 and TRBJ2-4, with 8 bases lining up with TRBD1. Germline-derived CDR1 and CDR2 are LGHDT and YNNKEL (reference sequence). The V gene end was trimmed by 2 bases and the J gene end by 8 bases; junction bases not matched to a gene: 5. The CDR3 runs 14 residues. CDR3 in amino acids: CASSQMHRGDIQYF. In nucleotides, the CDR3 is TGTGCCAGCAGCCAAATGCACAGGGGGGACATTCAGTACTTC.

Worth noting for this clonotype: At one end, the junction sequence differs from germline, possibly due to a read error. The chain couples TRBV7-7 to TRBJ2-3, with D perhaps matching TRBD1 or TRBD2 (5 bases each). CDR1 and CDR2 (germline): SSHAT, FNYEAQ (reference sequence). The CDR3 loop spans 13 amino acids. In DNA form, the CDR3 reads TGTGCTAGCAGCTTAGAGGGCAGGGCTACGCAGTATTTT. Amino acid sequence: CASSLEGRATQYF.

The rearrangement uses TRBV4-1 and TRBJ1-1, with D hard to call. The CDR3 covers 15 residues. V was pared by 0 bases and J by 4 bases, with 12 bases between. Germline V gene sequence: CDR1 MGHRA, CDR2 YSYEKL. CDR3 nucleotide sequence: TGCGCCAGCAGCCAAGATGGACTTGGTGGCACTGAAGCTTTCTTT. Protein: CASSQDGLGGTEAFF.

This rearrangement joins TRBV4-1 to TRBJ1-2, with D possibly TRBD1 on 5 matching bases. Germline V gene sequence: CDR1 MGHRA, CDR2 YSYEKL. The CDR3 spans 14 residues. The V end lost 0 bases, the J end lost 7 bases, and 12 bases lay between the germline ends. The CDR3 coding sequence is TGCGCCAGCAGCCAAGATGGGCGGGGGACTGGCTACACCTTC. This encodes CASSQDGRGTGYTF.

The rearrangement links TRBV9 to TRBJ1-5, with D tentatively TRBD1 (5 bases). CDR1 and CDR2 from the germline V gene are SGDLS and YYNGEE. V lost 7 bases, J lost 2 bases, and 13 bases lay in between. The CDR3 extends over 14 amino acids. In DNA, the CDR3 is TGTGCCAGCTCCGGGACTGGGGGCAATCAGCCCCAGCATTTT. It codes for CASSGTGGNQPQHF.

This rearrangement joins TRBV7-9 to TRBJ1-3, with no clear D. Per germline, CDR1 SEHNR and CDR2 FQNEAQ (reference sequence). CDR3 size: 18 residues. V was shortened by 1 base and J by 3 bases, with 19 bases between the two germline ends. The CDR3 region has the DNA TGTGCCAGCAGCTTAGTGAGATCCTACCAGATGGGTGGAAACACCATATATTTT. This encodes CASSLVRSYQMGGNTIYF. The variable domain in full, completed from reference TRBV7-9 and TRBJ1-3, reads DTGVSQNPRHKITKRGQNVTFRCDPISEHNRLYWYRQTLGQGPEFLTYFQNEAQLEKSRLLSDRFSAERPKGSFSTLEIQRTEQGDSAMYLCASSLVRSYQMGGNTIYFGEGSWLTVV.

A few counts support this clonotype. The chain carries TRBV28 and TRBJ1-6, with 9 bases that match TRBD1. CDR1 is MDHEN, CDR2 SYDVKM, per germline. J lost 5 bases, V lost 3 bases, and 5 bases had no gene match. This CDR3 comprises 16 residues. CDR3 nucleotides: TGTGCCAGCAGTTTTTACAGGGGGCGAAATAATTCACCCCTCCACTTT. Its translation is CASSFYRGRNNSPLHF. Complete variable domain (other parts from reference TRBV28 and TRBJ1-6): DVKVTQSSRYLVKRTGEKVFLECVQDMDHENMFWYRQDPGLGLRLIYFSYDVKMKEKGDIPEGYSVSREKKERFSLILESASTNQTSMYLCASSFYRGRNNSPLHFGNGTRLTVT.

The V gene is TRBV12-3 or TRBV12-4, the J gene TRBJ2-3; D not certain. Trimming cost V 5 bases and J 6 bases, with 15 bases left between them. This CDR3 region has 14 residues. CDR3 nucleotides: TGTGCCAGCAGTCTCGGGTCCTTCAGGGATACGCAGTATTTT. Translation gives CASSLGSFRDTQYF.

This clonotype occurred many times. This chain uses TRBV20-1 with TRBJ1-5, with a tentative D call TRBD1 (6 bases). V was trimmed by 0 bases and J by 6 bases, leaving 15 bases between them. CDR3 length: 15 amino acids. The germline CDR1 and CDR2 sequences are DFQATT and SNEGSKA (reference sequence). As DNA, the CDR3 is TGCAGTGCTAGAGATCGTAGGGGGGGCGGTCAGCCCCAGCATTTT. Its translation: CSARDRRGGGQPQHF.